These 25 T cell receptor beta chains were all obtained from the same sample, sequenced in a study of blood T cell repertoires in COVID-19. The repertoire was sequenced with immunoSEQ multiplex PCR; TCRdb's copy has only in-frame clones and lacks some. The table records around 500,000 clones, less than 90% of them present only once. The sample consisted of PBMCs or T cells enriched from blood (not recorded which). The receptor source for this set is a woman in her fifties or sixties who had recovered from COVID-19.

The V call is TRBV10-3, the J call TRBJ1-1; TRBD1 matches 9 bases. This CDR3 is 14 amino acids long. Per the germline V gene, CDR1 is ENHRY and CDR2 is SYGVKD. The trim removed 4 bases at V and 6 bases at J, leaving 6 bases unmatched. CDR3 sequence (DNA): TGTGCCATCAGTGGGGGACAGGGAGGCTCTGAAGCTTTCTTT. This gives the protein CAISGGQGGSEAFF.

The chain is built from TRBV5-4 and TRBJ1-1; tentatively, D is TRBD1 (6 bases). CDR1 is SGHNT and CDR2 is YYREEE in the germline V gene (reference sequence). The CDR3 sequence is 14 residues long. V was trimmed by 1 base and J by 6 bases, leaving 13 bases between them. The chain's CDR3 is CASSLPGEAPEAFF. CDR3 bases: TGTGCCAGCAGCTTGCCAGGGGAAGCGCCTGAAGCTTTCTTT.

This chain links TRBV12-3 or TRBV12-4 with TRBJ1-2; 9 bases are shared with TRBD1. This CDR3 contains 13 residues. V was clipped by 4 bases and J by 4 bases; unmatched bases: 1. This chain's CDR3 is CASSWGQGYGYTF. The CDR3 DNA follows: TGTGCCAGCAGTTGGGGACAGGGCTATGGCTACACCTTC.

The chain joins TRBV29-1 to TRBJ2-1; 15 bases line up with TRBD2. The CDR3 is 15 residues long. Trimming at V came to 6 bases and at J to 4 bases, leaving 4 bases not matched to a gene. The germline CDR1 and CDR2 sequences are SQVTM and ANQGSEA. CDR3 nucleotide sequence: TGCAGCGTCGGACTAGCGGGGGGGTCATACAATGAGCAGTTCTTC. Residues: CSVGLAGGSYNEQFF.

The chain carries TRBV4-2 and TRBJ1-1; perhaps TRBD1 as D (6 bases). Trimming pared 4 bases from V and 1 base from J, leaving 22 bases between. This CDR3 contains 18 residues. Germline-derived CDR1 and CDR2 are LGHNA and YNFKEQ. For the CDR3, the DNA is TGTGCCAGCAGCCCCAAGCTGATTTACAGGGAACGGAACACTGAAGCTTTCTTT. Amino acid sequence: CASSPKLIYRERNTEAFF.

This chain joins TRBV5-1 and TRBJ1-1, with 7 bases identical to TRBD1. CDR1 is SGHRS and CDR2 is YFSETQ in the germline V gene. The CDR3 consists of 15 residues. V was clipped by 4 bases and J by 0 bases; unmatched bases: 6. The CDR3 loop is CASSEQGGVNTEAFF. The DNA for the CDR3 is TGCGCCAGCAGCGAGCAGGGGGGCGTGAACACTGAAGCTTTCTTT.

V is TRBV6-5 and J is TRBJ2-1; TRBD1 is a possible D gene (6 bases). Between the trimmed V and J ends, which lost 6 bases and 8 bases, there was a span of 11 bases. The CDR3 length is 12 residues. Germline values: CDR1 MNHEY, CDR2 SVGAGI. The CDR3, as DNA: TGTGCCAGCAGGCTACAGGGTCATGAGCAGTTCTTC. This gives the protein CASRLQGHEQFF.

This chain links TRBV29-1 with TRBJ2-2, with D possibly being TRBD1 (6 bases). This CDR3 is 12 amino acids long. Germline CDR1 SQVTM, CDR2 ANQGSEA. V was pared by 5 bases and J by 5 bases, with 9 bases between. The CDR3, as DNA: TGCAGCGTTCTGGGGGCAACCGGGGAGCTGTTTTTT. It specifies CSVLGATGELFF.

V usage is TRBV5-1 and J usage is TRBJ2-2, with D maybe TRBD1 (6 bases). CDR3 length: 15 amino acids. Germline assignment: CDR1 SGHRS and CDR2 YFSETQ. V dropped 4 bases and J dropped 1 base, with 11 bases sitting between them. Here the CDR3 reads CASSAEGGNTGELFF. CDR3 coding DNA: TGCGCCAGCAGCGCGGAAGGGGGGAACACCGGGGAGCTGTTTTTT.

The chain recombines TRBV23-1 with TRBJ1-4; 8 bases line up with TRBD1. TRBV23-1 is labeled an ORF, and its function is uncertain. Trimming cost V 4 bases and J 7 bases; bases outside gene matches: 5. The length of the CDR3 is 14 residues. This CDR3 is CASSPQGAGEKLFF. Here the CDR3 DNA reads TGCGCCAGCAGTCCGCAGGGGGCTGGTGAAAAACTGTTTTTT.

The genes are TRBV5-1 and TRBJ2-3; a possible D gene is TRBD2 (6 bases). V shed 8 bases and J shed 5 bases, with 18 bases lying between them. Looked up from germline, CDR1 is SGHRS and CDR2 is YFSETQ. The CDR3 is 14 amino acids. The CDR3 DNA sequence: TGCGCCAGTGGCCTCGGGAGAGAGGGAGATACGCAGTATTTT. Translated, it gives CASGLGREGDTQYF.

This clone appeared a single time. The CDR3 loop reads CASSPVGHSNQPQHF. CDR3 sequence (DNA): TGTGCCAGCAGTCCTGTGGGGCATAGCAATCAGCCCCAGCATTTT. This sequence joins TRBV2 and TRBJ1-5; D may be TRBD1 (5 bases). Germline V lookup: CDR1 SNHLY, CDR2 FYNNEI. The V and J ends lost 5 bases and 0 bases respectively, with 11 bases between them. CDR3 size: 15 residues. The full variable domain, its missing parts supplied by reference TRBV2 and TRBJ1-5, is EPEVTQTPSHQVTQMGQEVILRCVPISNHLYFYWYRQILGQKVEFLVSFYNNEISEKSEIFDDQFSVERPDGSNFTLKIRSTKLEDSAMYFCASSPVGHSNQPQHFGDGTRLSIL.

Details on this clone: A read error may explain this, as a much larger clone is one base away. The chain is built from TRBV7-6 and TRBJ1-2; unclear D gene. V was cut by 1 base and J by 0 bases, with 6 bases left in between. The CDR3 spans 14 residues. Germline V CDR1 and CDR2: SGHVS, FNYEAQ. The CDR3 here is CASSLDGANYGYTF. Here the CDR3 DNA reads TGTGCCAGCAGCTTAGACGGGGCTAACTATGGCTACACCTTC.

The chain is built from TRBV12-3 or TRBV12-4 and TRBJ2-7; D is uncertain. This CDR3 comprises 13 residues. V dropped 6 bases and J dropped 0 bases, with 9 bases sitting between them. The DNA for the CDR3 is TGTGCCAGCAGCTCGGGTAACTCCTACGAGCAGTACTTC. It specifies CASSSGNSYEQYF.

The chain uses TRBV5-1 and TRBJ2-1; 9 positions agree with TRBD2. This CDR3 comprises 16 residues. Germline loops: CDR1 SGHRS, CDR2 YFSETQ. Trimming at V came to 0 bases and at J to 6 bases, leaving 7 bases not matched to a gene. The CDR3 region has the DNA TGCGCCAGCAGCTTGGAGACGGCAGCGGGAGGCAATGAGCAGTTCTTC. It specifies CASSLETAAGGNEQFF.

The chain recombines TRBV27 with TRBJ1-2; tentatively, D is TRBD1 (6 bases). V was shortened by 6 bases and J by 5 bases, with 13 bases between the two germline ends. CDR1 is MNHEY, CDR2 SMNVEV, per germline (reference sequence). The CDR3 covers 13 residues. The CDR3 region is CASSTGSRYGYTF. The CDR3 coding sequence is TGTGCCAGCAGCACAGGGTCCAGGTATGGCTACACCTTC.

This clone was found a few times. The chain recombines TRBV3-1 (or the pseudogene TRBV3-2) with TRBJ1-3; TRBD1 might be the D (5 bases). The germline V and J ends were trimmed by 2 bases and 4 bases, with 6 bases remaining between them. The CDR3 is 13 amino acids. The germline V gene has CDR1 LGHDT and CDR2 YNNKEL (reference sequence). This CDR3 is CASSQKGGNTIYF. CDR3 sequence (DNA): TGTGCCAGCAGCCAAAAGGGGGGAAACACCATATATTTT.

The V and J genes are TRBV24-1 and TRBJ2-5; TRBD1 is a possible D gene (5 bases). V lost 2 bases and J lost 5, with 5 bases in between. The CDR3 length is 12 residues. Germline CDR1 reads KGHDR; CDR2 reads SFDVKD. CDR3 in DNA: TGTGCCACCAGTGATTACAGGGAGACCCAGTACTTC. This translates into CATSDYRETQYF.

CDR3 nucleotides: TGTGCCAGCAGCTCAATTCCCGGGACAGGGGACACTGAAGCTTTCTTT. Translated: CASSSIPGTGDTEAFF. This chain uses TRBV5-4 with TRBJ1-1; 10 bases align to TRBD1. The CDR3 is 16 amino acids. V lost 3 bases, J lost 3 bases, and 8 bases stayed unmatched. Germline CDR1 reads SGHNT; CDR2 reads YYREEE (reference sequence).

The chain links TRBV5-4 to TRBJ1-4, with a tentative D call TRBD1 (6 bases). Trimming shortened V by 1 base and J by 5 bases, and 9 bases separated the two germline ends. Germline V gene sequence: CDR1 SGHNT, CDR2 YYREEE (reference sequence). This CDR3 contains 14 residues. The CDR3 coding sequence is TGTGCCAGCAGCTTGCGGCAGGGGAATGAAAAACTGTTTTTT. Translation: CASSLRQGNEKLFF.

J is TRBJ1-1 and V is TRBV18, with a possible D match to TRBD1 (6 bases). Germline-derived CDR1 and CDR2 are KGHSH and LQKENI. CDR3 length: 15 amino acids. Between the trimmed V and J ends, which lost 3 bases and 0 bases, there was a span of 11 bases. CDR3 sequence reads: CASSPQGTLNTEAFF. The CDR3 DNA follows: TGTGCCAGCTCACCCCAGGGGACACTGAACACTGAAGCTTTCTTT.

This rearrangement joins TRBV19 to TRBJ1-3; D uncertain. Germline CDR1 LNHDA, CDR2 SQIVND (reference sequence). V was cut by 5 bases and J by 0 bases, with 5 bases left in between. CDR3 length: 13 amino acids. The DNA of the CDR3 is TGTGCCAGTAGTTCATCCTCTGGAAACACCATATATTTT. Translating it yields CASSSSSGNTIYF.

V usage is TRBV28 and J usage is TRBJ2-1; 10 positions match TRBD1. The J segment lost 7 bases and the V segment lost 6 bases, leaving 9 bases of the junction unmatched. Germline-derived CDR1 and CDR2 are MDHEN and SYDVKM. CDR3 length: 15 residues. The CDR3 here is CASSLGGTGANEQFF. The CDR3 DNA sequence: TGTGCCAGCAGCCTAGGGGGGACAGGGGCGAATGAGCAGTTCTTC.

Only one count was recorded for this clone. The V call is TRBV27, the J call TRBJ2-7; the D is unclear. Trimming took 3 bases from V and 5 from J, leaving 11 bases between them. Germline values: CDR1 MNHEY, CDR2 SMNVEV (reference sequence). The CDR3 sequence is 13 residues long. CDR3 sequence (DNA): TGTGCCAGCAGTTTCAAAGCATCGGACGAGCAGTACTTC. Amino acids: CASSFKASDEQYF.

The J gene is TRBJ2-7, the V gene TRBV4-1; a possible D gene is TRBD2 (6 bases). Germline CDR1 and CDR2: MGHRA and YSYEKL. Trimming cost V 0 bases and J 0 bases, with 12 bases left between them. This CDR3 region has 16 residues. CDR3 DNA sequence: TGCGCCAGCAGCCAAGAAGGAGGGGCCTACTCCTACGAGCAGTACTTC. This translates into CASSQEGGAYSYEQYF.